One sample yielded the 25 T cell receptor beta chains listed below, sequenced in a study of T cell responses to AZD1222 COVID-19 vaccine. Data came from immunoSEQ multiplex PCR; TCRdb stores just in-frame clones and leaves some out. The sample has 65,000 to 95,000 clones, approximately 81% seen once. The specimen comprised peripheral blood, sampled on day 0 of AZD1222 vaccination. These receptors were taken from an adult in good health.

The V and J genes are TRBV19 and TRBJ1-2, with D tentatively TRBD1 (5 bases). The germline CDR1 and CDR2 sequences are LNHDA and SQIVND (reference sequence). The CDR3 is made up of 14 amino acids. V lost 5 bases and J 4 bases, leaving 14 bases between the germline ends. DNA for the CDR3: TGTGCCAGTAGTCTTGGGACGGACATCTATGGCTACACCTTC. Residues: CASSLGTDIYGYTF. The entire variable domain, with the rest obtained from reference TRBV19 and TRBJ1-2, is as follows: DGGITQSPKYLFRKEGQNVTLSCEQNLNHDAMYWYRQDPGQGLRLIYYSQIVNDFQKGDIAEGYSVSREKKESFPLTVTSAQKNPTAFYLCASSLGTDIYGYTFGSGTRLTVV.

The chain is built from TRBV18 and TRBJ1-2; 7 nucleotides agree with TRBD1. V trimming: 4 bases; J trimming: 6 bases; junction bases outside the gene matches: 5. This CDR3 comprises 13 residues. The germline gives CDR1 KGHSH, CDR2 LQKENI. The CDR3 reads CASSLDRVNGYTF. The CDR3 DNA follows: TGTGCCAGCTCACTCGACAGGGTGAATGGCTACACCTTC.

The gene calls are TRBV19 and TRBJ2-3; TRBD2 matches at 8 bases. Per the germline V gene, CDR1 is LNHDA and CDR2 is SQIVND (reference sequence). The ends lost 5 bases at V and 8 bases at J; junction bases unmatched: 9. The CDR3 totals 14 residues. The CDR3 region is CASSSSGGSRTQYF. The CDR3, as DNA: TGTGCCAGTAGTTCCAGCGGGGGATCTCGTACGCAGTATTTT. Using reference TRBV19 and TRBJ2-3 for the parts outside the CDR3, the full variable domain is DGGITQSPKYLFRKEGQNVTLSCEQNLNHDAMYWYRQDPGQGLRLIYYSQIVNDFQKGDIAEGYSVSREKKESFPLTVTSAQKNPTAFYLCASSSSGGSRTQYFGPGTRLTVL.

The chain combines TRBV9 with TRBJ2-3; 9 bases fit TRBD2. J was trimmed by 0 bases and V by 4 bases; bases with no gene match: 15. CDR1 is SGDLS, CDR2 YYNGEE, per germline. The CDR3 is 19 residues long. In DNA, the CDR3 is TGTGCCAGCAGCCGTGGCGGGGGGGAGTTTGGGTTTAGCACAGATACGCAGTATTTT. This gives the protein CASSRGGGEFGFSTDTQYF.

This clone was seen only a few times. CDR3 coding DNA: TGTGCCAGCAGCGTAGCCTCGGAGACAGTATACGAGCAGTACTTC. It yields the protein CASSVASETVYEQYF. The J gene is TRBJ2-7, the V gene TRBV9; a weak D match, TRBD1 (5 bases). With 0 bases removed from V and 4 bases from J, the gap between germline ends came to 14 bases. Germline V gene data show CDR1 as SGDLS and CDR2 as YYNGEE. The CDR3 has 15 amino acids.

J is TRBJ1-1 and V is TRBV28; D not certain. V gave up 3 bases and J gave up 7 bases, with 18 bases separating them. Germline-derived CDR1 and CDR2 are MDHEN and SYDVKM. This CDR3 comprises 15 residues. CDR3 DNA sequence: TGTGCCAGCAGTTTGGCGGACTTCCGTAGCAGTGAAGCTTTCTTT. Translating gives CASSLADFRSSEAFF.

The chain has TRBV9 and TRBJ2-2, with 9 bases aligning to TRBD1. The J segment lost 1 base and the V segment lost 3 bases, leaving 1 base of the junction unmatched. The CDR3 runs to 15 residues. Per germline, CDR1 SGDLS and CDR2 YYNGEE. CDR3 sequence reads: CASSAGQGNTGELFF. The DNA for the CDR3 is TGTGCCAGCAGCGCGGGACAGGGGAACACCGGGGAGCTGTTTTTT. The complete variable domain, with remaining parts taken from reference TRBV9 and TRBJ2-2, reads DSGVTQTPKHLITATGQRVTLRCSPRSGDLSVYWYQQSLDQGLQFLIQYYNGEERAKGNILERFSAQQFPDLHSELNLSSLELGDSALYFCASSAGQGNTGELFFGEGSRLTVL.

On this clone itself: Other DNA variants within this sample encode the same CDR3. V and J are TRBV7-8 and TRBJ1-1; 9 bases are a match to TRBD1. Germline values: CDR1 SGHVS, CDR2 FQNEAQ. CDR3 length: 15 amino acids. V was pared by 3 bases and J by 4 bases, with 6 bases of the junction left unmatched. The CDR3 nucleotides read TGTGCCAGCAGCTTGGCGGACAGGGGCAGCACTGAAGCTTTCTTT. Encoded protein: CASSLADRGSTEAFF. The variable domain in full, completed from reference TRBV7-8 and TRBJ1-1, reads GAGVSQSPRYKVAKRGQDVALRCDPISGHVSLFWYQQALGQGPEFLTYFQNEAQLDKSGLPSDRFFAERPEGSVSTLKIQRTQQEDSAVYLCASSLADRGSTEAFFGQGTRLTVV.

CDR3 sequence: CAQLIIKQYF. The CDR3 DNA is TGTGCCCAGCTAATCATCAAGCAGTACTTC. The rearrangement joins TRBV5-4 to TRBJ2-7; D gene unclear. Trimming cost V 10 bases and J 8 bases, with 13 bases left between them. The CDR3 extends over 10 amino acids. Germline V gene lookup returns CDR1 SGHNT and CDR2 YYREEE (reference sequence).

The genes are TRBV28 and TRBJ1-2; TRBD1 aligns across 7 bases. The CDR3 runs 15 residues. The V gene's germline CDR1 is MDHEN and CDR2 SYDVKM. V dropped 6 bases and J dropped 7; count of bases not matched to a gene: 14. The DNA for the CDR3 is TGTGCCAGCAGGCTCCCCCAGGGGGACATAGCTGGCTACACCTTC. Amino acids: CASRLPQGDIAGYTF.

V usage is TRBV4-3 and J usage is TRBJ1-2; D unclear. The ends were cut back, 0 bases at V and 2 bases at J, with 19 bases in the middle. There are 18 residues in the CDR3. Germline CDR1 reads LGHNA; CDR2 reads YSLEER. The CDR3 DNA sequence: TGCGCCAGCAGCCAAGAACGAGGCACGGATGGCCTGAACTATGGCTACACCTTC. It yields the protein CASSQERGTDGLNYGYTF.

The rearrangement joins TRBV6-2 or TRBV6-3 to TRBJ1-2; maybe TRBD1 (5 bases). This CDR3 has 17 amino acids. V shed 5 bases and J shed 0 bases, with 19 bases lying between them. Germline CDR1 and CDR2: MNHEY and SVGEGT. This CDR3 reads CASSDPGPKEANYGYTF. The CDR3 DNA follows: TGTGCCAGCAGTGACCCGGGACCGAAAGAAGCTAACTATGGCTACACCTTC.

This clone occurred once. The chain is built from TRBV28 and TRBJ2-7; D gene ambiguous. This CDR3 is built from 15 residues. CDR1 and CDR2 from the germline V gene are MDHEN and SYDVKM. With 4 bases removed from V and 0 bases from J, the gap between germline ends came to 13 bases. CDR3 sequence reads: CASSSSGQDSYEQYF. Written as DNA, the CDR3 is TGTGCCAGCAGTTCCTCCGGGCAGGACTCCTACGAGCAGTACTTC. The full variable domain, rest sourced from reference TRBV28 and TRBJ2-7, is DVKVTQSSRYLVKRTGEKVFLECVQDMDHENMFWYRQDPGLGLRLIYFSYDVKMKEKGDIPEGYSVSREKKERFSLILESASTNQTSMYLCASSSSGQDSYEQYFGPGTRLTVT.

This chain connects TRBV6-5 to TRBJ1-2; 9 nucleotides match TRBD1. CDR3 length equals 16 residues. Per germline, CDR1 MNHEY and CDR2 SVGAGI. V was clipped by 4 bases and J by 7 bases; unmatched bases: 13. The CDR3 nucleotides read TGTGCCAGCAGTTCCCCGGGGACAGGGTTGGGCCGTGGCTACACCTTC. Translated: CASSSPGTGLGRGYTF.

This chain uses TRBV9 with TRBJ1-4; D is ambiguous. Germline values: CDR1 SGDLS, CDR2 YYNGEE. V dropped 3 bases and J dropped 4 bases, with 7 bases sitting between them. The length of the CDR3 is 13 residues. The CDR3 here is CASSEWDNEKLFF. The CDR3 region has the DNA TGTGCCAGCAGCGAGTGGGATAATGAAAAACTGTTTTTT.

The chain employs TRBV4-3 and TRBJ2-4, with D hard to call. Looked up from germline, CDR1 is LGHNA and CDR2 is YSLEER. V dropped 4 bases and J dropped 3 bases, with 10 bases sitting between them. CDR3 length: 14 residues. The CDR3 is CASSLDWSKNIQYF. CDR3 bases: TGCGCCAGCAGCCTCGACTGGAGCAAAAACATTCAGTACTTC.

V is TRBV12-5 and J is TRBJ1-1, with a possible D match to TRBD1 (5 bases). Germline-derived CDR1 and CDR2 are LGHNT and FRNRAP. The CDR3 is 15 residues long. The germline V and J ends were trimmed by 6 bases and 1 base, with 15 bases remaining between them. This chain's CDR3 is CASGEHRTANTEAFF. The CDR3 bases are TGTGCTAGTGGCGAACACAGGACCGCGAACACTGAAGCTTTCTTT.

This clone was detected only once. The CDR3 here is CASSLGMNTEAFF. The DNA of the CDR3 is TGTGCCAGCAGCTTGGGAATGAACACTGAAGCTTTCTTT. The chain is built from TRBV5-5 and TRBJ1-1; D ambiguous. Trimming took 0 bases from V and 0 from J, leaving 3 bases between them. Germline CDR1 and CDR2: SGHKS and YYEKEE (reference sequence). CDR3 length: 13 amino acids.

The chain carries TRBV29-1 and TRBJ2-2; D is unresolved. V dropped 1 base and J dropped 6 bases, with 12 bases sitting between them. CDR3 length: 14 residues. Germline CDR1 and CDR2: SQVTM and ANQGSEA. The CDR3: CSVEVTFQAGELFF. The CDR3 DNA sequence: TGCAGCGTTGAAGTCACCTTCCAAGCCGGGGAGCTGTTTTTT.

This chain uses TRBV6-5 with TRBJ1-3, with D perhaps TRBD1 (6 bases). With 0 bases removed from V and 4 bases from J, the gap between germline ends came to 10 bases. The CDR3 extends over 15 amino acids. CDR1 is MNHEY and CDR2 is SVGAGI in the germline V gene. This CDR3 reads CASSYSDRMGNTIYF. The CDR3 DNA sequence: TGTGCCAGCAGTTACTCAGACAGGATGGGAAACACCATATATTTT.

Here the CDR3 reads CAISDREETQYF. CDR3 DNA: TGTGCCATCAGTGACAGAGAAGAGACCCAGTACTTC. V usage is TRBV10-3 and J usage is TRBJ2-5; no definite D call. Trimming shortened V by 3 bases and J by 3 bases, and 5 bases separated the two germline ends. Germline CDR1 and CDR2: ENHRY and SYGVKD. The CDR3 runs 12 residues.

CDR3 amino acids: CATSKSGGNNQPQHF. The CDR3 bases are TGTGCCACCAGTAAATCAGGGGGCAACAATCAGCCCCAGCATTTT. V gene TRBV24-1 combines with J gene TRBJ1-5; TRBD1 aligns across 8 bases. Trimming cost V 6 bases and J 3 bases; bases outside gene matches: 6. The CDR3 extends over 15 amino acids. Per germline, CDR1 KGHDR and CDR2 SFDVKD.

The genes are TRBV7-2 and TRBJ1-5; D not certain. The CDR3 has 14 residues. The V and J ends lost 2 bases and 5 bases respectively, with 10 bases between them. From germline, CDR1 is SGHTA and CDR2 FQGNSA. The CDR3 nucleotides read TGTGCCAGCAGCTTAAGGGTTGTGGATCAGCCCCAGCATTTT. The encoded protein is CASSLRVVDQPQHF. The full variable domain, in which reference TRBV7-2 and TRBJ1-5 provide the parts outside the CDR3, is GAGVSQSPSNKVTEKGKDVELRCDPISGHTALYWYRQSLGQGLEFLIYFQGNSAPDKSGLPSDRFSAERTGGSVSTLTIQRTQQEDSAVYLCASSLRVVDQPQHFGDGTRLSIL.

The V and J genes are TRBV11-3 and TRBJ2-7; 8 bases are a match to TRBD1. Germline CDR1 reads SGHNT; CDR2 reads YENEEA. CDR3 size: 12 residues. V was clipped by 9 bases and J by 5 bases; unmatched bases: 6. The CDR3 DNA reads as TGTGCCAGTGGACAGGGTAGCAACGAGCAGTACTTC. This translates into CASGQGSNEQYF.

This clone occurred a few times. The chain uses TRBV12-3 or TRBV12-4 and TRBJ2-1; D is perhaps TRBD1 or TRBD2 (5 bases each). Trimming cost V 6 bases and J 10 bases, with 13 bases left between them. This CDR3 region has 12 residues. The CDR3 DNA is TGTGCCAGCAGCCGGGACCTCCGGGAGCAGTTCTTC. The encoded protein is CASSRDLREQFF.